Each of the 2 T cell receptor beta chains below was sequenced from the same sample in a study of response to subunit inactivated influenza vaccine. TCRdb re-called the RT-PCR reads with MiXCR, one entry per CDR3 protein. The profile shows 500,000 to 700,000 distinct CDR3 sequences, under 30% of them singletons. Another study also made use of these data, one on T cells expressing NK-cell markers. That investigation notes: The TCR beta cDNA came from 5'RACE template switching with UMIs.

Specimen: CD4+ T cells sorted from PBMCs, collected about 13 days after vaccination. The source of these receptors is a man aged 50-60 years who received an inactivated influenza vaccine.

In its sample, this clonotype was seen a few times. CDR3 DNA: TGTGCCAGCAGTTTTTTTGGTGGGAGGGCCGTTAATGAGCAGTTCTTC. It codes for CASSFFGGRAVNEQFF. The chain carries TRBV27 and TRBJ2-1; 7 bases fit TRBD2. With 3 bases clipped from V and 7 bases from J, the junction kept 12 bases outside the gene matches. CDR3 length: 16 residues. CDR1 MNHEY and CDR2 SMNVEV come from the germline V gene (reference sequence).

The chain links TRBV6-1 to TRBJ1-3; D possibly corresponds to TRBD1 (6 bases). This CDR3 spans 14 amino acids. V was cut by 6 bases and J by 9 bases, with 18 bases left in between. Germline V CDR1 and CDR2: MNHNS, SASEGT. In nucleotides, the CDR3 is TGTGCCAGCAGGGAGGGGGGCGGCCTAGGCACCATATATTTT. The encoded protein is CASREGGGLGTIYF.